This T cell receptor beta chain is from a study of T cells in Graves' hyperthyroidism and ophthalmopathy. This clonotype was counted ten times or more. This CDR3 spans 13 amino acids. The V gene end was trimmed by 6 bases and the J gene end by 1 base; junction bases not matched to a gene: 3. Germline V gene data show CDR1 as DFQATT and CDR2 as SNEGSKA (reference sequence). RNA transcripts yielded amplified TCR beta CDR3 regions. Using the HTBI primer set, a first-round RT-PCR was run on the TCR CDR3. TCRdb redid the calling of the multiplex PCR reads with MiXCR, one entry per CDR3 protein. The repertoire holds 450,000 to 600,000 distinct CDR3 sequences, with approximately 14% as singletons.

Sequencing was performed on blood. This TCR was recovered from a woman aged 40-49 years with Graves' hyperthyroidism. This sequence joins TRBV20-1 and TRBJ1-5; 7 nucleotides agree with TRBD1. The CDR3 reads CSAQGGSNQPQHF. The CDR3 region has the DNA TGCAGTGCGCAGGGGGGGAGCAATCAGCCCCAGCATTTT.